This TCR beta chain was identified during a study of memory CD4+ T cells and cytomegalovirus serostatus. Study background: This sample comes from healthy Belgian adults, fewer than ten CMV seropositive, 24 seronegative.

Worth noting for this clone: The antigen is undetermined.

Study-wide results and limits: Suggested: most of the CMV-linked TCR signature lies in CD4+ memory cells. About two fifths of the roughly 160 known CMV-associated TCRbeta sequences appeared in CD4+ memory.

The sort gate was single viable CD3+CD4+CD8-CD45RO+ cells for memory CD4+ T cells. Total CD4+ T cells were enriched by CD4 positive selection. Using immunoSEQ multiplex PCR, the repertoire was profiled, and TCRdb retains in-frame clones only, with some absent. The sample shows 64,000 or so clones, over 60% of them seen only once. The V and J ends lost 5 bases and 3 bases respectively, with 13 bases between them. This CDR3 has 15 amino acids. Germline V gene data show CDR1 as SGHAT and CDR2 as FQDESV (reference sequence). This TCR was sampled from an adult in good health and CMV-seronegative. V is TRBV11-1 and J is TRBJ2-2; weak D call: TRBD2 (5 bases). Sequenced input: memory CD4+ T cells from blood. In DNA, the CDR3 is TGTGCCAGCAGCCCGGCCGGGGTTGACACCGGGGAGCTGTTTTTT. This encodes CASSPAGVDTGELFF.